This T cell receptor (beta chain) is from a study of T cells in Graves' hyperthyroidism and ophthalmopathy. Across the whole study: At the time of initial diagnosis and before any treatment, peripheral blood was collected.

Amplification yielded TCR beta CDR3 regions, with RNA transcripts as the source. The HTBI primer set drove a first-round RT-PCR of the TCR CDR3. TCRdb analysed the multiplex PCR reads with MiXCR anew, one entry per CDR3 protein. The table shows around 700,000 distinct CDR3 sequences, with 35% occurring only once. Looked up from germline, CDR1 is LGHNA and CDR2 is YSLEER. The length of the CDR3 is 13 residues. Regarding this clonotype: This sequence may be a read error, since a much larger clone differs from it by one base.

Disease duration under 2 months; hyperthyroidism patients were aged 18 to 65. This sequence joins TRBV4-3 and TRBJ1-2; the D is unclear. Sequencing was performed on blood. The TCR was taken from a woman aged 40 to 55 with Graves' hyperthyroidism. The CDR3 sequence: CAGSQDWPGGYTF. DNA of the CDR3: TGCGCCGGCAGCCAAGATTGGCCCGGCGGCTACACCTTC.